The 31 T cell receptor beta chains in this list originate from one sample, sequenced in a study of T cells expressing NK-cell markers. From its re-call of the 5' RACE reads, TCRdb lists each CDR3 protein once, without DNA. The sample totals some 440,000 distinct CDR3 sequences. The sequenced sample was blood T cells: a sorted CD56 or NKG2C T cell subset, CD4+ or CD8+ T cells, or bulk PBMC T cells (not recorded which). These TCRs come from a woman aged 50 to 60 in good health.

CDR3 protein: CASSPGGQAPNYGYTF. The chain is built from TRBV5-1 and TRBJ1-2. The CDR3 has 16 amino acids. In germline, CDR1 is SGHRS, CDR2 YFSETQ.

V usage is TRBV29-1 and J usage is TRBJ1-1. The V gene's germline CDR1 is SQVTM and CDR2 ANQGSEA. The CDR3 extends over 13 amino acids. CDR3 sequence: CSVSGVLNTEAFF.

CDR3 in amino acids: CASRLGTEAFF. The chain combines TRBV5-1 with TRBJ1-1. This CDR3 comprises 11 residues. Looked up from germline, CDR1 is SGHRS and CDR2 is YFSETQ.

The V gene is TRBV3-1, the J gene TRBJ2-2; no DNA is available, so the TRBD2 call from TCRdb remains unchecked. The CDR3 consists of 14 residues. CDR1 is LGHDT and CDR2 is YNNKEL in the germline V gene (reference sequence). This CDR3 reads CASSQGLAGGELFF.

This chain links TRBV2 with TRBJ2-1; TCRdb lists TRBD2, though no DNA is available to test this call. CDR3 size: 13 residues. Germline lookup yields CDR1 SNHLY and CDR2 FYNNEI. The CDR3 is CASNGRAMNEQFF.

The chain links TRBV13 to TRBJ2-2; TCRdb calls TRBD2, which cannot be checked without DNA. The CDR3 extends over 17 amino acids. Looked up from germline, CDR1 is PRHDT and CDR2 is FYEKMQ (reference sequence). The chain's CDR3 is CASSLGRASGNTGELFF.

The chain recombines TRBV4-1 with TRBJ2-2; checking the TCRdb D call of TRBD2 is not possible without DNA. CDR3 length equals 16 residues. Germline lookup yields CDR1 MGHRA and CDR2 YSYEKL. The CDR3 spells CASSQVASASPGELFF.

The genes are TRBV18 and TRBJ1-5. CDR1 KGHSH and CDR2 LQKENI come from the germline V gene. The CDR3 runs 14 residues. CDR3 residues: CASSLSRQNQPQHF.

V is TRBV7-2 and J is TRBJ1-1. Germline CDR1 SGHTA, CDR2 FQGNSA. This CDR3 spans 14 amino acids. CDR3 protein: CASSPQVMNTEAFF.

The V and J genes are TRBV5-1 and TRBJ2-1; with no DNA, the TCRdb D assignment of TRBD2 cannot be verified. CDR3 length: 16 amino acids. In germline, CDR1 is SGHRS, CDR2 YFSETQ. CDR3 residues: CASSEQSGPSYNEQFF.

The genes are TRBV12-3 or TRBV12-4 and TRBJ2-2; TCRdb's D gene call, TRBD2, goes unchecked for lack of DNA. The CDR3 extends over 15 amino acids. The CDR3 is CASSLAGGLTGELFF.

The chain is built from TRBV19 and TRBJ2-3; TCRdb indicates TRBD2, and absent DNA this call remains unverified. The CDR3 spans 16 residues. Germline V gene data show CDR1 as LNHDA and CDR2 as SQIVND (reference sequence). The CDR3 spells CASSIVPRAYPDTQYF.

The J gene is TRBJ2-7, the V gene TRBV5-1; the TCRdb D gene call, TRBD1, has no DNA to confirm it. CDR3 length equals 13 residues. Germline V gene sequence: CDR1 SGHRS, CDR2 YFSETQ. CDR3 region: CASTPGVTYEQYF.

The V gene is TRBV20-1, the J gene TRBJ2-1; with no DNA, the TCRdb D assignment of TRBD2 cannot be verified. The CDR3 extends over 14 amino acids. In germline, CDR1 is DFQATT, CDR2 SNEGSKA (reference sequence). The CDR3 region is CSALPGLVPDEQFF.

This sequence joins TRBV3-1 and TRBJ1-1; TCRdb returns TRBD1, unconfirmable since there is no DNA. This CDR3 region has 12 residues. The germline gives CDR1 LGHDT, CDR2 YNNKEL (reference sequence). The CDR3 spells CASSQRGTEAFF.

The CDR3 reads CASSKTSGYTDTQYF. This rearrangement joins TRBV14 to TRBJ2-3. Germline CDR1 reads SGHDN; CDR2 reads FVKESK. There are 15 residues in the CDR3.

The rearrangement joins TRBV18 to TRBJ2-1; TCRdb's D gene call, TRBD2, goes unchecked for lack of DNA. Germline V lookup: CDR1 KGHSH, CDR2 LQKENI. This CDR3 comprises 16 residues. The CDR3 loop is CASSPGTSGTGGEQFF.

V is TRBV7-9 and J is TRBJ2-3; the TRBD2 assignment by TCRdb is unverifiable without DNA. Germline-derived CDR1 and CDR2 are SEHNR and FQNEAQ (reference sequence). This CDR3 region has 15 residues. The CDR3 reads CASSLRTSRIDTQYF.

The chain carries TRBV4-2 and TRBJ2-3; TCRdb outputs TRBD1, but without DNA this stays unchecked. Germline V gives CDR1 LGHNA, CDR2 YNFKEQ. The CDR3 runs to 18 residues. CDR3 protein: CASSPSRGSGTDTDTQYF.

CDR3: CASSPSRSYGYTF. The chain joins TRBV11-2 to TRBJ1-2. Germline loops: CDR1 SGHAT, CDR2 FQNNGV. The CDR3 has 13 amino acids.

This sequence joins TRBV3-1 and TRBJ2-1. The CDR3 consists of 13 residues. Germline V gives CDR1 LGHDT, CDR2 YNNKEL (reference sequence). The CDR3 region is CASSQDWDPEQFF.

This chain links TRBV12-3 or TRBV12-4 with TRBJ1-5; absent DNA, TCRdb's TRBD1 call cannot be checked. This CDR3 has 15 residues. CDR3 residues: CASRMAGPAGQPQHF.

This chain joins TRBV12-3 or TRBV12-4 and TRBJ2-1. The CDR3 is 14 residues long. The CDR3 protein is CASNVGDSYNEQFF.

The J gene is TRBJ2-2, the V gene TRBV12-3 or TRBV12-4; TCRdb proposes TRBD1, but this gene call is untestable without DNA. This CDR3 contains 21 residues. CDR3 sequence reads: CASSSRDRGLRRGVYTGELFF.

V is TRBV20-1 and J is TRBJ2-4; as DNA is missing, the TRBD1 call by TCRdb cannot be tested. CDR1 and CDR2 (germline): DFQATT, SNEGSKA (reference sequence). This CDR3 comprises 16 residues. The CDR3 sequence is CSASIRGLVAKNIQYF.

The chain couples TRBV6-2 or TRBV6-3 to TRBJ2-3; TCRdb's D call, TRBD1, is unchecked because there is no DNA. Germline loops: CDR1 MNHEY, CDR2 SVGEGT. CDR3 size: 16 residues. CDR3 protein: CASSYGEAPYTDTQYF.

The CDR3 protein is CASSTTGGSNQPQHF. The rearrangement uses TRBV5-1 and TRBJ1-5; as DNA is missing, the TRBD1 call by TCRdb cannot be tested. The CDR3 is 15 amino acids. From germline, CDR1 is SGHRS and CDR2 YFSETQ.

The chain is built from TRBV12-5 and TRBJ1-3. Germline V gene lookup returns CDR1 LGHNT and CDR2 FRNRAP. This CDR3 has 15 residues. The CDR3 is CASGLRSFSGNTIYF.

The chain couples TRBV9 to TRBJ2-3; the D gene TCRdb calls, TRBD2, cannot be checked with no DNA. This CDR3 has 16 residues. Germline values: CDR1 SGDLS, CDR2 YYNGEE. CDR3 protein: CASSGTSGYGTDTQYF.

V usage is TRBV5-1 and J usage is TRBJ2-7. This CDR3 has 13 residues. Germline V CDR1 and CDR2: SGHRS, YFSETQ. The CDR3 loop reads CASSEGSSHEQYF.

This chain's CDR3 is CSAALAGVYEQYF. The chain recombines TRBV20-1 with TRBJ2-7; TCRdb's D call, TRBD2, is unchecked because there is no DNA. There are 13 residues in the CDR3. From germline, CDR1 is DFQATT and CDR2 SNEGSKA (reference sequence).